A selection of T cell receptor beta chains follows, all from one sample in a study of cytomegalovirus exposure and HLA in healthy donors. Measured with immunoSEQ multiplex PCR; TCRdb has only the in-frame clones, and not every one. The sample shows 80,000 to 100,000 clones, roughly 80% of them seen only once. Sequenced input: PBMCs. These receptors all stem from a man in his forties in good health and CMV-seronegative. Both conserved end residues are part of each CDR3. A D gene is named only where the DNA matches it firmly. Expanded clones get a size class; other rows say once, few or many, or leave the size out.

>TRBJ2-1|17|medium-sized|TRBD1|TRBV7-2
TGTGCCAGCAGCCCTTTCGGACAGGGGGACTCCTACAATGAGCAGTTCTTC
CASSPFGQGDSYNEQFF
>TRBJ2-7|13|-|-|TRBV6-5
TGTGCCAGCAGTTACCGGGATGGCTACGAGCAGTACTTC
CASSYRDGYEQYF
>TRBJ2-7|13|-|-|TRBV6-1
TGTGCCAGCAGCCTGGAGAACTCCTACGAGCAGTACTTC
CASSLENSYEQYF
>TRBJ2-7|15|few|TRBD2|TRBV5-4
TGTGCCAGCAGCTGGGGGACTAGCGGGAACTACGAGCAGTACTTC
CASSWGTSGNYEQYF
>TRBJ1-1|15|-|TRBD1|TRBV30
TGTGCCTGGAGATTGTATGAGACAGGGGCTCGGGAAGCTTTCTTT
CAWRLYETGAREAFF
>TRBJ2-1|16|-|TRBD2|TRBV2
TGTGCCAGCAGAGATCTAGCGGCGAGCTCCTACAATGAGCAGTTCTTC
CASRDLAASSYNEQFF
>TRBJ1-1|17|-|TRBD1|TRBV9
TGTGCCAGCAGCCCGGGGACAGGGGGCTTCATGAACACTGAAGCTTTCTTT
CASSPGTGGFMNTEAFF
>TRBJ2-7|16|-|TRBD2|TRBV28
TGTGCCAGCACCCCCTCGGGGTTAGCGGGAGTCCACGAGCAGTACTTC
CASTPSGLAGVHEQYF
>TRBJ2-7|12|-|TRBD1|TRBV5-1
TGCGCCAGCTACCGGGACAGCAACGAGCAGTACTTC
CASYRDSNEQYF
>TRBJ1-6|15|once|-|TRBV29-1
TGCAGCGTTGAACAGGGGTCGTCCTCTAATTCACCCCTCCGCTTT
CSVEQGSSSNSPLRF
>TRBJ2-5|14|-|TRBD1|TRBV5-1
TGCGCCAGCACTGGACAGGGTTATTCAGAGACCCAGTACTTC
CASTGQGYSETQYF
>TRBJ1-2|17|-|TRBD1|TRBV19
TGTGCCAGTAGACCCGGGACAGGGTTCCCTTCGGGCTATGGCTACACCTTC
CASRPGTGFPSGYGYTF
>TRBJ1-4|13|few|-|TRBV6-5
TGTGCCACCGCTAACCTTGGAGACGAAAAACTGTTTTTT
CATANLGDEKLFF
>TRBJ2-3|14|-|TRBD1|TRBV5-6
TGTGCCAGCACCCGGGACAGGGCCACAGATACGCAGTATTTT
CASTRDRATDTQYF
>TRBJ1-2|18|-|TRBD1|TRBV27
TGTGCCAGCAGCCTAATTGTCCCAGGGGGCGATCCTAACTATGGCTACACCTTC
CASSLIVPGGDPNYGYTF
>TRBJ1-3|15|-|TRBD1|TRBV5-1
TGCGCCAGCAGCCCATCCGGGACAGGGTTCAGTTCCATATATTTT
CASSPSGTGFSSIYF
>TRBJ1-1|14|-|TRBD1|TRBV9
TGTGCCAGCAGCACGGGACAGATCTGGACTGAAGCTTTCTTT
CASSTGQIWTEAFF
>TRBJ1-4|15|-|-|TRBV28
TGTGCCAGCAGTTTATCTGGGGGGGGAGGTGAAAAACTGTTTTTT
CASSLSGGGGEKLFF
>TRBJ1-1|13|-|-|TRBV5-4
TGTGCCAGCAGCCCACGCGGCGGTGTGAGAGCTTTCTTT
CASSPRGGVRAFF
>TRBJ1-1|16|-|TRBD1|TRBV11-2
TGTGCCAGCAGCTTAGGGACAGGGGCGATGAACACTGAAGCTTTCTTT
CASSLGTGAMNTEAFF
>TRBJ2-7|15|few|-|TRBV27
TGTGCCAGCAGTTTAAAATCAACAGGGCCCTACGAGCAGTACTTC
CASSLKSTGPYEQYF
>TRBJ2-5|16|few|TRBD2|TRBV11-2
TGTGCCAGCAGCTTAGGCGCCGGGACTAGACAAGAGACCCAGTACTTC
CASSLGAGTRQETQYF
>TRBJ1-4|14|-|-|TRBV5-8
TGTGCCAGCAGCTTGCGGGCGCCAGGGGAAAAACTGTTTTTT
CASSLRAPGEKLFF
>TRBJ2-7|15|-|TRBD2|TRBV6-5
TGTGCCAGCAGCCGGGGGACTAGCGGGAGCTACGAGCAGTACTTC
CASSRGTSGSYEQYF
>TRBJ2-2|16|-|TRBD1|TRBV6-6
TGTGCCAGCAGCCGGGGACAGGGGGATGCCACCGGGGAGCTGTTTTTT
CASSRGQGDATGELFF
>TRBJ2-2|15|-|-|TRBV5-4
TGTGCCAGCAGTGCCCCAGGCGCCGACACCGGGGAGCTGTTTTTT
CASSAPGADTGELFF
>TRBJ1-1|14|-|-|TRBV30
TGTGCCTGGAGTCCAGCAGGGCTCGGCACTGAAGCTTTCTTT
CAWSPAGLGTEAFF